This T cell receptor beta chain was captured by sequencing in a study of cytomegalovirus exposure and HLA in healthy donors (dated by TCRdb to the late 2010s). About the full investigation: In an earlier analysis of approximately 640 of the donors, about 260 Gb of sequence data and 95 million to 130 million unique TCR beta sequences from about 179 million T cells were reported. Approximately 310 gigabases of sequencing data and approximately 85 million unique TCR sequences were included in an early release covering 550 to 650 HLA-typed donors. Among the roughly 410 genotyped donors, roughly 80% belonged to the genetic ancestry cluster associated with self-reported Caucasian donors. The study aimed to test whether cataloging public T cell receptors could reveal signatures of past pathogen exposure. The study used immunosequencing to profile the T cell repertoires of more than 650 subjects and linked those repertoires to cytomegalovirus serostatus. A separate validation cohort of roughly 130 different subjects was used in addition to the roughly 670-subject first cohort. The study combined high-throughput TCR immunosequencing, statistical association of individual TCRs with disease status, and machine learning to predict cytomegalovirus infection status. To study patterns of TCR occurrence, a later analysis re-analyzed previously published TCR beta repertoires from 500 to 850 donors and added high-resolution HLA genotyping. Rather than using new phenotypic data, the later analysis identified candidate immune exposures from TCR beta sequences and from how often those sequences occurred across donors. An earlier analysis of approximately 500 of the donors applied high-throughput TCR beta sequencing to assess whether each TCR beta V gene segment acted as functional or pseudogenic. Donor age, sex, ethnicity and CMV serostatus were compiled alongside the repertoire data. Genome-wide SNP genotypes for about 65% of the 666 donors were used in a later genetic analysis, which treated that subset as a discovery cohort. All discovery cohort repertoires had been generated using a single sequencing platform. Both class I and class II loci were covered by HLA typing, at four-digit resolution. Typing coverage differed by locus: A, B, C, DRB1 and DQB1 were typed in about 620-630 donors, DQA1 in roughly 510, DPA1 in around 610, and DPB1 in 450 to 490. Roughly 5 DR-DQ haplotypes were handled as single units for association and clustering because linkage in the cohort was strong. Among 398 genotyped donors of the cohort, an average of around 240,000 unique TCR beta nucleotide sequences were sequenced per donor, approximately 20% of them non-productive.

The cohort comprised around 690 healthy bone marrow donors. All cohort members were sampled while nominally healthy, although unrecorded immune exposures were likely present. The donor tested CMV seronegative, placing the donor among the 350 or so seronegative members of the cohort. A peripheral blood sample was collected from each donor, and TCR beta sequencing was performed on peripheral blood mononuclear cells. The Qiagen DNeasy Blood Extraction Kit was used to extract genomic DNA from the blood cell samples. What the research found in general, with its limitations: A later analysis found that TCR association rates varied across HLA loci, with DRB1 alleles showing the most associated TCRs and HLA-C alleles the fewest. In a later analysis, several top co-occurrence clusters were reported to appear linked to parvovirus B19, influenza, CMV and Epstein-Barr virus. A total of some 180 TCR beta chains were listed by the study as associated with cytomegalovirus. In this cohort, only TCR beta chains were sequenced, and detectable features were limited by the absence of alpha or paired-chain data. Linkage disequilibrium might explain the correlated functional status among segregating V segments, but an unknown experimental factor could not be excluded. Immune exposure information for the cohort was limited to CMV serostatus. Because counts were too low, roughly 17 rarely observed V segments, including chromosome 9 orphons, were left out of the earlier analysis of about 620 of the donors. Some IMGT-functional V segments, including TRBV6-2 and TRBV6-3, could not be told apart with the 87-base-pair reads, so those segments were excluded. Three of the identified cytomegalovirus-associated TCR beta chains were confirmed in vitro to be specific for cytomegalovirus antigens. A later genetic analysis associated a missense DCLRE1C variant with V-gene and J-gene trimming of TCR beta chains, and an independent cohort replicated the association. A later genetic analysis reported fewer N-insertions in productive TCRs among donors in an Asian-associated ancestry cluster than the roughly 620-donor mean. Most TCR sequences were seen in very few donors, while some public TCRs were found in many individuals. Sequencing depth was assumed to be roughly uniform across donors in the presence/absence analyses, though that assumption may not hold. In an earlier analysis of some 500 of the donors, most TCR beta V segments were observed in productive rearrangements about 90% or about 30% of the time, broadly matching IMGT annotations. Most CMV-associated TCR beta chains appeared to be HLA-restricted in a later analysis, and the HLA associations seemed to be driven largely by CMV exposure. In a later analysis, HLA-associated TCR beta chains were found to be more clonally expanded and to have lower generation probabilities than equally common non-associated chains. A further reported finding was that TCR beta sequences accurately predicted the HLA-A and HLA-B alleles for most subjects in the first cohort. A cluster of highly shared sequence variants was judged likely to represent a technical artifact of the sequencing pipeline. A later analysis associated 15,000 to 20,000 TCR beta sequences with specific HLA alleles at a false discovery rate of 0.05. Assigning TCR associations to individual alleles was difficult when HLA alleles, especially DR and DQ, strongly co-occurred. Cytomegalovirus status was reported to be diagnosed by the classifier with high specificity and sensitivity in both the original and validation cohorts. According to the authors, the approach could potentially be generalized to other disease states and immunological phenotypes. HLA typing was unavailable for some donors at each locus, so association tests used only the typed subset.

The CDR3 holds 14 amino acids from the cysteine to the phenylalanine. The only DNA kept is the CDR3, 42 bases in frame from the first base. The junction carries 9 bases between V and J, which are trimmed by 3 bases and 2 bases respectively. The CDR1 and CDR2 encoded by the germline V gene (reference sequence) are MNHEY and SMNVEV. The method behind the library was the immunoSEQ multiplex PCR assay. For the multiplex PCR, a mixture combining 60 forward primers for TCR Vbeta segments and 13 reverse primers for TCR Jbeta segments was used. A multiplex PCR assay on genomic DNA amplified the CDR3 region of rearranged TCR beta genes. Amplified TCR beta libraries were sequenced as 87-base-pair reads on the Illumina HiSeq System. The published analysis was carried out like this. A later analysis counted about 82 million unique TCR beta chains across the 650 to 800 repertoires, and around 9.9 million of these chains were shared by at least two donors. Raw reads were error-corrected and collapsed into unique sequences by a nearest-neighbor algorithm in which closely related sequences were merged to remove PCR and sequencing errors. Alignment of CDR3 sequences to IMGT reference sequences was used to assign V, D and J gene segments. For a sequence to be retained, a match of at least six nucleotides was required to both a V gene segment and a J gene segment. Rearrangements were classified as productive when the CDR3 lacked stop codons and remained in frame with V and J, and all other rearrangements were classified as non-productive. Following IMGT convention, CDR3 was defined as the stretch from the second conserved V-encoded cysteine up to the conserved J-encoded phenylalanine. The earlier analysis of some 550 of the donors excluded any sequence lacking an unambiguous match to a single V gene segment. In an earlier analysis of roughly 600 of the donors, a V segment was called functional when productive rearrangements were above 56.7%, and segregating when the standard deviation between donors exceeded 5%. To diagnose cytomegalovirus status from the catalog of TCR beta chain sequences, a statistical classification framework was built. In a later analysis, V and J genes were assigned by comparing TCR nucleotide sequences against IMGT/GENE-DB human TR gene sequences. The TCRdist pipeline was used in a later analysis to assign CDR3 sequences and most-parsimonious VDJ recombination scenarios. A later analysis defined each TCR beta chain by its CDR3 amino acid sequence plus V-gene family, and excluded reads lacking a unique V-gene family. A later analysis removed 450 to 600 highly shared, low-generation-probability nucleotide sequences to deal with suspected cross-contamination and a sequencing artifact. For each public chain, a later analysis derived a clonal expansion index from normalized ranks of inferred template counts within each repertoire. A later analysis computed generation probabilities with a VDJ recombination model fitted to out-of-frame rearrangements, and checked the results against IGoR. A later analysis scored TCR-TCR, TCR-HLA and TCR-CMV co-occurrence with hypergeometric tests, applying a repertoire-size bias correction to TCR pairs. In a later analysis, false discovery rates were estimated by permuting HLA or CMV assignments 20 times. In a later analysis, co-occurring TCRs were grouped using DBSCAN, and TCRdist sequence similarity was added for clustering within HLA-allele-positive subsets. Repertoires with fewer than 30,000 or more than 120,000 public chains were left out of co-occurrence clustering, as were about 5 repertoires with anomalous nucleotide sharing. The immuneACCESS repertoire file appears here via TCRdb, limited to in-frame rearrangements. These files lack a portion of the clones; in checked studies, under half of the deficit traces to unresolved V genes, and the cause of the others is not known. The V and J calls and clone size are taken from that table; D and trimming were inferred from the DNA. This sample comprises some 150,000 clones, roughly three quarters of them detected only once. The ten largest clones capture 4.5% to 5% of the sample.

In regard to this clone: There is no known antigen for this receptor. There are no base qualities to consult, and no much larger clone falls within one base.

This clonotype was sampled from a woman aged 50 to 60 in good health and CMV-seronegative. Sample: PBMCs. In this chain, TRBV27 is recombined with TRBJ2-3, with the identity of the D gene unclear. The nucleotides read TGTGCCAGCAGTTTTGCGGCCCTCACAGATACGCAGTATTTT. The encoded protein is CASSFAALTDTQYF.